These 4 T cell receptor beta chains were all obtained from the same sample, sequenced in a study of cytomegalovirus exposure and HLA in healthy donors. PCR employed 60 Vbeta and 13 Jbeta primers. Assay: immunoSEQ multiplex PCR; the TCRdb copy retains only in-frame clones and omits some. The ten most abundant clones cover over 10% of a sample with 53,000 or so clones. Sequencing was carried out using PBMCs. Source of these receptors: a man younger than 35 in good health and CMV-seropositive.

The chain joins TRBV5-8 to TRBJ1-2; 8 bases align to TRBD1. With 4 bases clipped from V and 8 bases from J, the junction kept 13 bases outside the gene matches. The CDR3 is 15 amino acids. Germline CDR1 reads SGHTS; CDR2 reads YDEGEE. This CDR3 reads CASSEPGTGSFGYTF. CDR3 DNA: TGTGCCAGCAGCGAACCCGGGACAGGCTCCTTCGGCTACACCTTC.

The chain links TRBV29-1 to TRBJ1-4; 8 bases line up with TRBD1. Trimming removed 7 bases from V and 7 bases from J; junction bases left unmatched: 8. The CDR3 has 13 residues. Germline CDR1 SQVTM, CDR2 ANQGSEA. CDR3 residues: CSAGQGLGEKLFF. DNA of the CDR3: TGCAGCGCCGGACAGGGTTTGGGTGAAAAACTGTTTTTT.

The chain joins TRBV6-4 to TRBJ2-2, with 10 bases lining up with TRBD2. V was pared by 6 bases and J by 0 bases, with 4 bases of the junction left unmatched. This CDR3 is 16 amino acids long. Germline CDR1 reads MRHNA; CDR2 reads SNTAGT. DNA for the CDR3: TGTGCCAGCAGCCTAGCGGGGGCCACGAACACCGGGGAGCTGTTTTTT. This translates into CASSLAGATNTGELFF.

As regards this clone: This sample includes further DNA sequences coding for the same CDR3. This sequence joins TRBV6-1 and TRBJ1-5, with 9 bases lining up with TRBD1. Trimming at V came to 6 bases and at J to 5 bases, leaving 2 bases not matched to a gene. The germline V gene encodes CDR1 MNHNS and CDR2 SASEGT. The CDR3 length is 13 residues. The CDR3 here is CASRDRGDQPQHF. For the CDR3, the DNA is TGTGCCAGCAGGGACAGGGGTGATCAGCCCCAGCATTTT.